Presented here are 14 T cell receptor beta chains from one specimen sequenced in a study of cytomegalovirus exposure and HLA in healthy donors. The PCR contained 60 Vbeta and 13 Jbeta primers. The table came from immunoSEQ multiplex PCR; TCRdb's copy has only in-frame clones and leaves some out. The table shows 180,000 or so clones, with approximately 65% occurring only once. The sequenced material came from PBMCs. The receptors shown here come from a man aged 40-55 years in good health and CMV-seronegative.

Here the CDR3 DNA reads TGTGCCAGCAGCTTAAATGGCGGGGCCCAAGAGACCCAGTACTTC. Protein: CASSLNGGAQETQYF. The chain has TRBV7-3 and TRBJ2-5, with D perhaps TRBD2 (6 bases). Germline V gene data show CDR1 as SGHTA and CDR2 as FQGTGA. The CDR3 contains 15 residues. The V and J ends lost 1 base and 1 base respectively, with 10 bases between them.

The chain employs TRBV7-9 and TRBJ1-6, with D perhaps matching TRBD1 (5 bases). CDR3 length: 15 amino acids. Trimming took 3 bases from V and 6 from J, leaving 12 bases between them. The V gene's germline CDR1 is SEHNR and CDR2 FQNEAQ (reference sequence). This CDR3 is CASSFSNRINSPLHF. The CDR3 DNA is TGTGCCAGCAGCTTTAGTAACAGGATTAATTCACCCCTCCACTTT. The variable domain in full, completed from reference TRBV7-9 and TRBJ1-6, reads DTGVSQNPRHKITKRGQNVTFRCDPISEHNRLYWYRQTLGQGPEFLTYFQNEAQLEKSRLLSDRFSAERPKGSFSTLEIQRTEQGDSAMYLCASSFSNRINSPLHFGNGTRLTVT.

V usage is TRBV30 and J usage is TRBJ1-3; D is unresolved. The CDR3 loop spans 13 amino acids. V was trimmed by 5 bases and J by 0 bases, leaving 8 bases between them. Germline CDR1 reads GTSNPN; CDR2 reads SVGIG (reference sequence). This chain's CDR3 is CAWASSSGNTIYF. CDR3 nucleotides: TGTGCCTGGGCGTCTAGCTCTGGAAACACCATATATTTT. The whole variable domain, remainder taken from reference TRBV30 and TRBJ1-3, is SQTIHQWPATLVQPVGSPLSLECTVEGTSNPNLYWYRQAAGRGLQLLFYSVGIGQISSEVPQNLSASRPQDRQFILSSKKLLLSDSGFYLCAWASSSGNTIYFGEGSWLTVV.

This chain connects TRBV19 to TRBJ1-6, with TRBD1 as a possible D gene (5 bases). The V end lost 10 bases, the J end lost 13 bases, and 17 bases lay between the germline ends. The CDR3 is 12 amino acids. Germline assignment: CDR1 LNHDA and CDR2 SQIVND (reference sequence). The CDR3 is CATSLGGGPLHF. Written as DNA, the CDR3 is TGTGCCACCAGCCTCGGGGGGGGGCCCCTCCACTTT.

This clone was counted only a few times. The V and J genes are TRBV5-1 and TRBJ2-2; D remains ambiguous. This CDR3 is built from 13 residues. Deletions cut 4 bases from V and 3 bases from J, with 7 bases between. Germline values: CDR1 SGHRS, CDR2 YFSETQ. The CDR3 spells CASSTYYTGELFF. Written as DNA, the CDR3 is TGCGCCAGCAGCACTTATTACACCGGGGAGCTGTTTTTT.

The chain recombines TRBV25-1 with TRBJ2-2; 13 nucleotides match TRBD2. CDR1 and CDR2 from the germline V gene are MGHDK and SYGVNS. V was clipped by 4 bases and J by 3 bases; unmatched bases: 8. This CDR3 has 18 residues. DNA for the CDR3: TGTGCCAGCAGTGCACAGGGACTAGCGGGATCCTACACCGGGGAGCTGTTTTTT. Residues: CASSAQGLAGSYTGELFF.

V and J are TRBV6-6 and TRBJ2-7, with TRBD2 matching 8 bases. Germline CDR1 reads MNHNY; CDR2 reads SVGAGI (reference sequence). The CDR3 runs to 16 residues. V lost 4 bases and J lost 2; bases outside the gene matches: 10. CDR3 in amino acids: CASSWPLAGTTYEQYF. DNA for the CDR3: TGTGCCAGCAGTTGGCCCCTAGCGGGTACCACCTACGAGCAGTACTTC.

The CDR3 nucleotides read TGTGCCAGCAGGAGTCCCCCACAGGGTTATGAGCAGTTCTTC. It is translated as CASRSPPQGYEQFF. This chain joins TRBV7-6 and TRBJ2-1; maybe TRBD1 (6 bases). The germline gives CDR1 SGHVS, CDR2 FNYEAQ. This CDR3 is 14 amino acids long. V lost 6 bases, J lost 8 bases, and 17 bases lay in between. The variable domain in full, with the rest retrieved from reference TRBV7-6 and TRBJ2-1, is GAGVSQSPRYKVTKRGQDVALRCDPISGHVSLYWYRQALGQGPEFLTYFNYEAQQDKSGLPNDRFSAERPEGSISTLTIQRTEQRDSAMYRCASRSPPQGYEQFFGPGTRLTVL.

This clone turned up a few times. This chain links TRBV18 with TRBJ2-3; no reliable D call. CDR1 and CDR2 from the germline V gene are KGHSH and LQKENI. The V gene lost 1 base and the J gene lost 0 bases, with 8 bases spanning the gap. This CDR3 has 15 residues. The CDR3 reads CASSPQAASTDTQYF. The CDR3 DNA is TGTGCCAGCTCACCACAGGCGGCGAGCACAGATACGCAGTATTTT.

The chain is built from TRBV29-1 and TRBJ2-1, with 11 nucleotides matching TRBD2. Germline V gene data show CDR1 as SQVTM and CDR2 as ANQGSEA. The V segment lost 3 bases and the J segment 0 bases; nucleotides outside the gene matches: 10. This CDR3 spans 18 amino acids. Here the CDR3 reads CSVERLAGGGGSYNEQFF. DNA for the CDR3: TGCAGCGTTGAGAGGCTAGCGGGAGGAGGGGGCTCCTACAATGAGCAGTTCTTC.

The V call is TRBV19, the J call TRBJ1-1, with D uncertain. V was clipped by 5 bases and J by 0 bases, with 7 bases between them. Looked up from germline, CDR1 is LNHDA and CDR2 is SQIVND (reference sequence). This CDR3 comprises 13 residues. CDR3 DNA: TGTGCCAGTAGTTTCCAGTTGAACACTGAAGCTTTCTTT. Its translation is CASSFQLNTEAFF.

The V gene is TRBV19, the J gene TRBJ1-1; D gene ambiguous. The germline V gene encodes CDR1 LNHDA and CDR2 SQIVND (reference sequence). The CDR3 contains 13 residues. Trimming shortened V by 5 bases and J by 3 bases, and 10 bases separated the two germline ends. The CDR3 spells CASSPILDTEAFF. In DNA form, the CDR3 reads TGTGCCAGTAGTCCTATTCTGGACACTGAAGCTTTCTTT.

The chain couples TRBV19 to TRBJ2-4; 11 positions agree with TRBD2. Trimming cost V 7 bases and J 6 bases; bases outside gene matches: 11. The CDR3 is 16 amino acids. Germline V CDR1 and CDR2: LNHDA, SQIVND (reference sequence). The CDR3: CASTTSGRSGGNIQYF. CDR3 in DNA: TGTGCCAGTACCACTAGCGGGAGATCCGGCGGAAACATTCAGTACTTC.

This sequence joins TRBV6-4 and TRBJ2-3, with 10 positions matching TRBD2. With V trimmed by 2 bases and J by 4 bases, 3 bases remained unmatched. This CDR3 is built from 15 residues. Germline CDR1 reads MRHNA; CDR2 reads SNTAGT. The CDR3 DNA sequence: TGTGCCAGCAGTGACAGCGGGAGGGCCGCAGATACGCAGTATTTT. The encoded protein is CASSDSGRAADTQYF.